In this sample, the clone carrying this TCR beta chain turned up once. How the authors handled the data: Amplification from reference gene primers served as the basis for estimated nucleated cell counts. Profiling relied on immunoSEQ multiplex PCR, and the TCRdb table lists in-frame clones only, not all of them. V and J calls and clone size are given by that table; D and trimming were obtained from the DNA. The sample has under 200,000 clones, 86% seen once. Germline values: CDR1 SEHNR, CDR2 FQNEAQ (reference sequence). The CDR3 spans 14 residues. The V end was cut by 2 bases, the J end by 4 bases, with 12 bases between. The data were obtained in a study of blood T cell repertoires in COVID-19. Study background: PBMCs, B-cell-depleted T cells, or T cells provided the cDNA or gDNA that made up the material.

Sequenced sample: PBMCs or T cells enriched from blood (not recorded which). This receptor was obtained from a man aged 40-49 years with acute COVID-19. The chain is built from TRBV7-9 and TRBJ2-7; maybe TRBD1 (6 bases). CDR3 loop: CASSLPGQSYEQYF. The CDR3 DNA reads TGTGCCAGCAGCTTACCTGGACAGTCGTACGAGCAGTACTTC.